This T cell receptor (beta chain) was recorded in a study of shared clonotypes between healthy human individuals. Naive CD8 cells, CD45RO-negative and positively selected for CCR7, excluded terminally differentiated effector memory CD45RA+ cells. The protocol was immunoSEQ multiplex PCR, while the TCRdb copy is restricted to in-frame clones and leaves out a portion. Among around 1.9 million clones listed, 90% to 95% were seen once. The CDR3 is 14 residues long. Trimming removed 4 bases at V and 8 bases at J, with 15 bases between. CDR1 is LGHNA and CDR2 is YSLEER in the germline V gene. This receptor was identified in a man aged 18 to 30 in good health. Some clones in this sample may be carry-over from other donors' samples. The sample was naive CD8+ T cells from PBMCs. The chain uses TRBV4-3 and TRBJ2-1, with D uncertain. This CDR3 reads CASSPRYSDYEQFF. The CDR3 coding sequence is TGCGCCAGCAGCCCCAGATATTCTGACTATGAGCAGTTCTTC.